Listed here are 10 T cell receptor beta chains from one sample, sequenced in a study of blood T cell repertoires in COVID-19. Sequencing used immunoSEQ multiplex PCR; TCRdb keeps in-frame clones, though not all of them. The sample yields about 11,000 clones, more than 65% seen once. Material for sequencing was peripheral blood. Receptors were obtained from a man between 60 and 75 years old with COVID-19, enrolled during active disease.

This chain uses TRBV4-3 with TRBJ2-1, with D tentatively TRBD2 (6 bases). V lost 1 base and J 0 bases, leaving 16 bases between the germline ends. This CDR3 is built from 18 residues. The germline V gene has CDR1 LGHNA and CDR2 YSLEER. The CDR3 DNA reads as TGCGCCAGCAGCCAAGCTCCCGGGACTCGGAGCTCCTACAATGAGCAGTTCTTC. This translates into CASSQAPGTRSSYNEQFF.

This chain uses TRBV6-1 with TRBJ2-7, with a tentative D call TRBD1 (6 bases). This CDR3 is built from 16 residues. The V end was cut by 4 bases, the J end by 0 bases, with 16 bases between. CDR1 and CDR2 from the germline V gene are MNHNS and SASEGT. The CDR3 protein is CASSGPGTSFSYEQYV. CDR3 DNA: TGTGCCAGCAGTGGCCCCGGGACATCGTTCTCCTACGAGCAGTACGTC.

V and J are TRBV29-1 and TRBJ1-1; 8 bases are a match to TRBD1. The germline CDR1 and CDR2 sequences are SQVTM and ANQGSEA. Trimming took 8 bases from V and 5 from J; bases not matched to a gene: 7. This CDR3 is built from 12 residues. The CDR3 region is CSSYRGGTEAFF. CDR3 in DNA: TGCAGCTCCTACAGGGGGGGAACTGAAGCTTTCTTT.

This clone was seen just once. The rearrangement links TRBV27 to TRBJ2-1; D uncertain. The germline V gene has CDR1 MNHEY and CDR2 SMNVEV (reference sequence). Deletions cut 3 bases from V and 2 bases from J, with 8 bases between. CDR3 length equals 14 residues. The CDR3 DNA follows: TGTGCCAGCAGTTTCGGGTACCCCTACAATGAGCAGTTCTTC. Translating gives CASSFGYPYNEQFF.

This clone was picked up a small number of times. CDR3 sequence reads: CATSYGLLETQYF. CDR3 nucleotides: TGTGCCACCAGTTATGGACTTTTGGAGACCCAGTACTTC. V usage is TRBV15 and J usage is TRBJ2-5; perhaps TRBD2 as D (5 bases). The V gene's germline CDR1 is LNHNV and CDR2 YYDKDF (reference sequence). With 6 bases removed from V and 5 bases from J, the gap between germline ends came to 13 bases. CDR3 length: 13 residues.

V is TRBV10-3 and J is TRBJ2-5; 7 positions agree with TRBD1. Germline V lookup: CDR1 ENHRY, CDR2 SYGVKD. CDR3 length: 13 residues. Trimming at V came to 3 bases and at J to 3 bases, leaving 1 base not matched to a gene. This chain's CDR3 is CAISETGEETQYF. CDR3 coding DNA: TGTGCCATCAGTGAAACAGGGGAAGAGACCCAGTACTTC.

This clone was picked up one time. The genes are TRBV7-2 and TRBJ2-1; D perhaps matches TRBD2 (5 bases). Germline V gene lookup returns CDR1 SGHTA and CDR2 FQGNSA. V lost 6 bases, J lost 1 base, and 10 bases lay in between. The length of the CDR3 is 14 residues. The CDR3 coding sequence is TGTGCCAGCAGGGGCGGGTCATCCTACAATGAGCAGTTCTTC. This codes for CASRGGSSYNEQFF.

This chain joins TRBV5-3 and TRBJ1-1, with unresolved D. TRBV5-3 belongs to the ORF category, with a function that is uncertain. The CDR3 runs to 16 residues. Trimming left V 3 bases short and J 2 bases short, with 17 bases between. CDR3 coding DNA: TGTGCCAGAAGCTACCAGACTCCAACCCTAAACACTGAAGCTTTCTTT. Amino acids: CARSYQTPTLNTEAFF.

The J gene is TRBJ1-1, the V gene TRBV20-1; no firm D call. Germline V lookup: CDR1 DFQATT, CDR2 SNEGSKA (reference sequence). With 3 bases removed from V and 0 bases from J, the gap between germline ends came to 11 bases. CDR3 length: 14 residues. The CDR3 nucleotides read TGCAGTGCTAGTGGGAGGGATATGAACACTGAAGCTTTCTTT. Its translation: CSASGRDMNTEAFF.

This clone came up a few times. The chain carries TRBV4-3 and TRBJ1-4; D gene uncertain. V lost 0 bases, J lost 0 bases, and 11 bases lay in between. CDR1 and CDR2 (germline): LGHNA, YSLEER. CDR3 length equals 17 residues. The DNA of the CDR3 is TGCGCCAGCAGCCAAGATAATCCTGTTGCAACTAATGAAAAACTGTTTTTT. It codes for CASSQDNPVATNEKLFF.